The T cell receptor beta chain under discussion was sequenced for a study of blood T cell repertoires in COVID-19. Study in general: The United States, Italy and Spain were the sources of the acute and convalescent COVID-19 samples.

V was clipped by 7 bases and J by 7 bases, with 10 bases between them. This CDR3 is built from 12 residues. CDR1 is LNHDA and CDR2 is SQIVND in the germline V gene (reference sequence). Methods used by the authors: Counts of nucleated cells, estimated from reference gene primer amplification, were obtained. Produced via immunoSEQ multiplex PCR; TCRdb's table is partial and in-frame only. D and trimming come from the DNA, and the V and J calls and clone size come from that table. In the table there are roughly 120,000 clones, roughly four fifths of which are singletons. This chain uses TRBV19 with TRBJ2-2, with a possible D match to TRBD1 (5 bases). Specimen: peripheral blood. This TCR came from a man over 45 with acute or convalescent COVID-19. CDR3 protein: CASTPTDGELFF. The CDR3 coding sequence is TGTGCCAGTACTCCGACAGACGGGGAGCTGTTTTTT.